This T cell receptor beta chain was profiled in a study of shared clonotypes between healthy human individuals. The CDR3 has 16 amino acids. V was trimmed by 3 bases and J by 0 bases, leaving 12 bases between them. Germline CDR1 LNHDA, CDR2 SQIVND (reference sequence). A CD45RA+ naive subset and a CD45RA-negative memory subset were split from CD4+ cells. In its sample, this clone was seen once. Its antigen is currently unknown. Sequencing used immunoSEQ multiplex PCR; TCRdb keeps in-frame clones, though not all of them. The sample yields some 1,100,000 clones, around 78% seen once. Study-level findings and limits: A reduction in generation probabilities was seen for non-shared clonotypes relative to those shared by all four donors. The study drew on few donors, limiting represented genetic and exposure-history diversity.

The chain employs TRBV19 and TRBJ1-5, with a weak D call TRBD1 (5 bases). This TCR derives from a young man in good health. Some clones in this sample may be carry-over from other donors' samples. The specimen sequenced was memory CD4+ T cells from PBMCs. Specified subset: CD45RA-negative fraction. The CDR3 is CASSIQGEASNQPQHF. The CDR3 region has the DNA TGTGCCAGTAGTATTCAGGGAGAGGCTAGCAATCAGCCCCAGCATTTT.